This record concerns one T cell receptor (beta chain) sequence. The missing conserved phenylalanine or tryptophan at the end of this CDR3 makes a read error likely. The sample originates from a study of blood T cell repertoires in COVID-19. Study background: COVID-19 samples from acute and convalescent phases originated in the United States, Italy and Spain. Sources were T cells, B-cell-depleted T cells, or PBMCs; the material itself was cDNA or gDNA.

As handled by the study authors: Reference gene primer amplification gave estimated nucleated cell counts. Some clones are missing from TCRdb's copy, which holds only in-frame ones; the method was immunoSEQ multiplex PCR. That table supplies the V and J calls and clone size; D and trimming were determined from the DNA. The data hold over 200,000 clones, with 86% observed a single time. The CDR3 is made up of 14 amino acids. Germline assignment: CDR1 MDHEN and CDR2 SYDVKM. V was pared by 7 bases and J by 3 bases, with 15 bases between. The sample comprised peripheral blood. This TCR derives from a woman younger than 45 who had recovered from COVID-19. This chain connects TRBV28 to TRBJ1-2, with D perhaps TRBD1 (5 bases). CDR3 loop: CASNDGGTHYGYTL. CDR3 bases: TGTGCCAGCAACGACGGGGGGACTCACTATGGCTACACCCTC.